The entry below gives a single TCR beta chain sequence along with its context. The V end was cut by 3 bases, the J end by 4 bases, with 28 bases between. CDR1 is SGHRS, CDR2 YFSETQ, per germline. CDR3 length: 19 residues. The sample is drawn from a study of CD8+ T cells in alopecia areata. Reverse transcribed after extraction, RNA yielded cDNA as the sequencing template. TCRdb keeps only in-frame clones here, not all; method: immunoSEQ multiplex PCR. The data contain approximately 150,000 clones, 80% to 90% of them seen just once; the ten biggest clones take up about 15%. The sample here was CD8+ T cells sorted from blood, taken at week 0. The clonotype was recovered from a human donor with alopecia areata. The V call is TRBV5-1, the J call TRBJ2-5; tentatively, D is TRBD1 (6 bases). CDR3 sequence (DNA): TGCGCCAGCAGCTCCGCTTACGTGGGACAACAGTTCATGGGAGAGACCCAGTACTTC. Its protein is CASSSAYVGQQFMGETQYF.